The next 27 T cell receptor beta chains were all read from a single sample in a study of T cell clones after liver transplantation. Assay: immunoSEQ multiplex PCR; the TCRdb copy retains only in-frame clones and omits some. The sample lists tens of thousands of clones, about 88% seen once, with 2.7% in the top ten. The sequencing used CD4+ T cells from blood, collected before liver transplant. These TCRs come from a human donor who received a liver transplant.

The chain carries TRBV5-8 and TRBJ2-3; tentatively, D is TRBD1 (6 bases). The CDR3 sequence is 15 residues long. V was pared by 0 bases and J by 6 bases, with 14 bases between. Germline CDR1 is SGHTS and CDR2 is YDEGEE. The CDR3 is CASSLGPHREDTQYF. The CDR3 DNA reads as TGTGCCAGCAGCTTGGGTCCTCACAGGGAGGATACGCAGTATTTT.

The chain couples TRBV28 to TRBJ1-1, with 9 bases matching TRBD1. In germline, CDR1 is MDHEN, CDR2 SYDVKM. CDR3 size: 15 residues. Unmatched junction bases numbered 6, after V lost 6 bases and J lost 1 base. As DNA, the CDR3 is TGTGCCAGCAGCAACCCGGGACAGGGGAACACTGAAGCTTTCTTT. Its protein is CASSNPGQGNTEAFF.

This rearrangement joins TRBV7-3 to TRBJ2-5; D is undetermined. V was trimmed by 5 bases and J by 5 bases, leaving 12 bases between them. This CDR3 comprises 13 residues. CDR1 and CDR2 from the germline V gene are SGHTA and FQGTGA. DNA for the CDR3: TGTGCCAGCAGCCTCAGTCCCCAGGAGACCCAGTACTTC. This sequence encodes CASSLSPQETQYF. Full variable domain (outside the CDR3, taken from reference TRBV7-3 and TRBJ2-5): GAGVSQTPSNKVTEKGKYVELRCDPISGHTALYWYRQSLGQGPEFLIYFQGTGAADDSGLPNDRFFAVRPEGSVSTLKIQRTERGDSAVYLCASSLSPQETQYFGPGTRLLVL.

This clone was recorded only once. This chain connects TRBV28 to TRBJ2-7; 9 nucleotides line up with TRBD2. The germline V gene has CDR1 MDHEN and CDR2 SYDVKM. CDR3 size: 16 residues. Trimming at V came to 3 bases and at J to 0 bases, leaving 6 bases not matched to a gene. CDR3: CASSLLAGTSSYEQYF. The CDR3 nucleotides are TGTGCCAGCAGTTTGCTAGCGGGGACGAGCTCCTACGAGCAGTACTTC.

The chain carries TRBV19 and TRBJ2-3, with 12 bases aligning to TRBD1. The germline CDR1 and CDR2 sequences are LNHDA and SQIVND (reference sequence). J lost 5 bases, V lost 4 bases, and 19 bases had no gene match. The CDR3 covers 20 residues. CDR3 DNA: TGTGCCAGTAGTAGGACCCGGGACAGGGGGCGTCAGTTCATGGGAGATACGCAGTATTTT. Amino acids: CASSRTRDRGRQFMGDTQYF.

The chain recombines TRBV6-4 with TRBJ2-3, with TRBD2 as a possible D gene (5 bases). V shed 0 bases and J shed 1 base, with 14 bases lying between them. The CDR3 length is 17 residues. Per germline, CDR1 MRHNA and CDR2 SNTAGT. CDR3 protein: CASSDSFGVGGTDTQYF. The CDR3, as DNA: TGTGCCAGCAGTGACTCCTTCGGGGTAGGAGGCACAGATACGCAGTATTTT.

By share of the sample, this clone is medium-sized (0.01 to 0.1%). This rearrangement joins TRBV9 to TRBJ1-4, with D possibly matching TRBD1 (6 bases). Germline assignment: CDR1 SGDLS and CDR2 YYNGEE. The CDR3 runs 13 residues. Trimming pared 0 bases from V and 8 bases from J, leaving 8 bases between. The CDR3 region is CASSVGGREKLFF. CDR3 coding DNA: TGTGCCAGCAGCGTAGGGGGGCGAGAAAAACTGTTTTTT. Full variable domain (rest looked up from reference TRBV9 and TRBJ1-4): DSGVTQTPKHLITATGQRVTLRCSPRSGDLSVYWYQQSLDQGLQFLIQYYNGEERAKGNILERFSAQQFPDLHSELNLSSLELGDSALYFCASSVGGREKLFFGSGTQLSVL.

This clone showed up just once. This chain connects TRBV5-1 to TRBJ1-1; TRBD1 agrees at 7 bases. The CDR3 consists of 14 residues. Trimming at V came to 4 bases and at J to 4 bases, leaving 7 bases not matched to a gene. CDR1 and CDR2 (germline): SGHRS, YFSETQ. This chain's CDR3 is CASSGQGVGTEAFF. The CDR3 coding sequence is TGCGCCAGCAGCGGTCAGGGGGTGGGCACTGAAGCTTTCTTT.

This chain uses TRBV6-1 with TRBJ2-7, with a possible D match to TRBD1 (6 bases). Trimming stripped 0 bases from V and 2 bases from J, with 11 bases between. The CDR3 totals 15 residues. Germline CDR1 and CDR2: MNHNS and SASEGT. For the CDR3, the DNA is TGTGCCAGCAGTGAAGCTGCGACAGGTGCCTACGAGCAGTACTTC. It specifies CASSEAATGAYEQYF.

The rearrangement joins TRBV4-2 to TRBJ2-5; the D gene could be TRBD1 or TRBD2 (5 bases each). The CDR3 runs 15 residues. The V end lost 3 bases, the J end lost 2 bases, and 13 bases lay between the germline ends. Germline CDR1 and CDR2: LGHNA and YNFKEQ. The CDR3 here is CASSHPGTDQETQYF. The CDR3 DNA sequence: TGTGCCAGCAGCCACCCCGGGACGGATCAAGAGACCCAGTACTTC.

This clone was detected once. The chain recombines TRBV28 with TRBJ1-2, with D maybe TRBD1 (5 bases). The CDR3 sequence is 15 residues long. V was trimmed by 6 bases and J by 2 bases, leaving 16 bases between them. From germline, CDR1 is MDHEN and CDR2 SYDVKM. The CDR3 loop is CASSFIGGGNYGYTF. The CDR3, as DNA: TGTGCCAGCAGCTTCATCGGCGGGGGGAACTATGGCTACACCTTC.

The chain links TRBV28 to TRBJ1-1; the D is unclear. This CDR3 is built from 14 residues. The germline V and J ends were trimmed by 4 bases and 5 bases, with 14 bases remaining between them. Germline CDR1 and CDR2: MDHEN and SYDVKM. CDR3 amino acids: CASSSSSFGTEAFF. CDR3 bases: TGTGCCAGCAGTTCCTCGAGTTTCGGTACTGAAGCTTTCTTT.

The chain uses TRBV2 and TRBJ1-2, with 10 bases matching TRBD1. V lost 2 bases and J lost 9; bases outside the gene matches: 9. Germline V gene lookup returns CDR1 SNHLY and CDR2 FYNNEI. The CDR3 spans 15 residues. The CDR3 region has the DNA TGTGCCAGCAGTGAACTTCAGGGACAGGGGACGAGCTACACCTTC. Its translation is CASSELQGQGTSYTF.

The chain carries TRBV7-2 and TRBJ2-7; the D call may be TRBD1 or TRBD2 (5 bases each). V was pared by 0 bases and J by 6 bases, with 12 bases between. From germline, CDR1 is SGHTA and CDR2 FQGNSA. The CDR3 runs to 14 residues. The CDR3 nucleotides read TGTGCCAGCAGCTTAGCGATGGGGGAAGGCGAGCAGTACTTC. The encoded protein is CASSLAMGEGEQYF. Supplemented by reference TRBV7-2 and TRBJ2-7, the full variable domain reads GAGVSQSPSNKVTEKGKDVELRCDPISGHTALYWYRQSLGQGLEFLIYFQGNSAPDKSGLPSDRFSAERTGGSVSTLTIQRTQQEDSAVYLCASSLAMGEGEQYFGPGTRLTVT.

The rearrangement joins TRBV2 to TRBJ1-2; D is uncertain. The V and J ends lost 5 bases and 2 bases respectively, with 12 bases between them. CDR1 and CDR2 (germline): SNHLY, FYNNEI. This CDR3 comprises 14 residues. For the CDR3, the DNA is TGTGCCAGCAGTCGACGGGAATCAAACTATGGCTACACCTTC. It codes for CASSRRESNYGYTF.

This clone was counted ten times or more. CDR3 protein: CASSPRTGENTEAFF. Here the CDR3 DNA reads TGTGCCAGTAGTCCCCGGACAGGGGAAAACACTGAAGCTTTCTTT. The chain joins TRBV19 to TRBJ1-1; 9 positions match TRBD1. Germline V gene data show CDR1 as LNHDA and CDR2 as SQIVND (reference sequence). This CDR3 spans 15 amino acids. Germline trimming cut 5 bases from V and 2 bases from J; bases unmatched to any gene: 6.

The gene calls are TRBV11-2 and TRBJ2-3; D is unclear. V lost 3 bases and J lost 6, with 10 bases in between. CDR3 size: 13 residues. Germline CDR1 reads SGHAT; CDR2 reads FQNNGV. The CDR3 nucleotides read TGTGCCAGCAGCTTCAACCCCAGGGATACGCAGTATTTT. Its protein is CASSFNPRDTQYF.

CDR3 region: CASSLGGTSGLQETQYF. CDR3 sequence (DNA): TGTGCCAGCAGTCTAGGAGGGACTAGCGGTCTTCAAGAGACCCAGTACTTC. V gene TRBV28 combines with J gene TRBJ2-5; 11 nucleotides agree with TRBD2. There are 17 residues in the CDR3. Germline V gene sequence: CDR1 MDHEN, CDR2 SYDVKM. Unmatched junction bases numbered 10, after V lost 5 bases and J lost 2 bases.

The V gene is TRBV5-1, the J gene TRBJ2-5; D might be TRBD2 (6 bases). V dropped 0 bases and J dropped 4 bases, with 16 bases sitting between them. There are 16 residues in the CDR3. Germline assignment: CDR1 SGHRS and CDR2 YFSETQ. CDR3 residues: CASSLGERAGRETQYF. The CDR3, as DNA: TGCGCCAGCAGCTTGGGTGAGCGGGCCGGGCGAGAGACCCAGTACTTC.

The CDR3 DNA reads as TGTGCCAGCAGCTTCTCACTAGTCTCCTACAATGAGCAGTTCTTC. Amino acid sequence: CASSFSLVSYNEQFF. The rearrangement joins TRBV5-8 to TRBJ2-1, with D possibly matching TRBD2 (5 bases). The CDR3 is 15 amino acids. The V gene's germline CDR1 is SGHTS and CDR2 YDEGEE. V was pared by 2 bases and J by 0 bases, with 9 bases between.

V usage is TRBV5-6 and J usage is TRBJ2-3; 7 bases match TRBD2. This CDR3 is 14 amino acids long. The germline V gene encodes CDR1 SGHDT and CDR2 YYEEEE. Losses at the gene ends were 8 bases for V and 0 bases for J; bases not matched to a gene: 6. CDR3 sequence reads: CASDQAGSTDTQYF. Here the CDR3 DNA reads TGTGCCAGTGACCAAGCGGGGAGCACAGATACGCAGTATTTT.

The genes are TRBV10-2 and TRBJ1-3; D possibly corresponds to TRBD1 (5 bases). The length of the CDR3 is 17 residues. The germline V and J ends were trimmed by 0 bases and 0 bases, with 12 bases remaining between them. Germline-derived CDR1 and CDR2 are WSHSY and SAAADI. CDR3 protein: CASSESRTPYSGNTIYF. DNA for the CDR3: TGCGCCAGCAGTGAGTCGAGGACACCATACTCTGGAAACACCATATATTTT.

As DNA, the CDR3 is TGTGCCAGCAGCTTAGTTCTCCAGGCCCCTGGGGCCAACGTCCTGACTTTC. Translated, it gives CASSLVLQAPGANVLTF. The V and J genes are TRBV11-3 and TRBJ2-6; D remains ambiguous. Trimming pared 1 base from V and 2 bases from J, leaving 12 bases between. The CDR3 sequence is 17 residues long. Germline CDR1 is SGHNT and CDR2 is YENEEA.

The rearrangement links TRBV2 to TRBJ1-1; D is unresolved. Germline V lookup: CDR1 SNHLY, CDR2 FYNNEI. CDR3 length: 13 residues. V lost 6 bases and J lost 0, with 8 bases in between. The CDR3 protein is CASRNGMNTEAFF. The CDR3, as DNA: TGTGCCAGCAGGAACGGCATGAACACTGAAGCTTTCTTT.

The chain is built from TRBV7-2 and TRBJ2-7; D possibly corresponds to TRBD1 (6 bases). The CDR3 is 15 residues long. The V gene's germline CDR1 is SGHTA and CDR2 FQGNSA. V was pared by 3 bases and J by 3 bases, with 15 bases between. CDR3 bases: TGTGCCAGCAGCTTTACCCCAGGGGATCTCTACGAGCAGTACTTC. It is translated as CASSFTPGDLYEQYF.

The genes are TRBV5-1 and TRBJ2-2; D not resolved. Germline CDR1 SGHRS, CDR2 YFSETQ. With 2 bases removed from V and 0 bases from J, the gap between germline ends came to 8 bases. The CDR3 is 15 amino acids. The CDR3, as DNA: TGCGCCAGCAGCTTTGAGACGGCGAACACCGGGGAGCTGTTTTTT. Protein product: CASSFETANTGELFF.

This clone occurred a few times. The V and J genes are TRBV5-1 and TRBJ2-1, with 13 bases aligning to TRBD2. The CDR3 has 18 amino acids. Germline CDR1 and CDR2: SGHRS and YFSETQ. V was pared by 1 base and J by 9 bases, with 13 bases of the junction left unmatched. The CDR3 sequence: CASSLTGTSGISIAEQFF. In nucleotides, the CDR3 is TGCGCCAGCAGCTTGACTGGGACTAGCGGGATTAGCATTGCTGAGCAGTTCTTC.